A single sample gave rise to the 6 T cell receptor beta chains below, sequenced in a study of T cell changes during pregnancy in multiple sclerosis. Produced via immunoSEQ multiplex PCR; TCRdb's table is partial and in-frame only. The data hold about 100,000 clones, with approximately 92% observed a single time. Sequencing used peripheral blood, obtained in the second trimester of pregnancy. The receptor source for this set is a female donor with multiple sclerosis, enrolled in a pregnancy study.

This chain links TRBV6-5 with TRBJ2-5; tentatively, D is TRBD2 (7 bases). The CDR3 consists of 15 residues. The germline CDR1 and CDR2 sequences are MNHEY and SVGAGI. V gave up 0 bases and J gave up 4 bases, with 12 bases separating them. DNA of the CDR3: TGTGCCAGCAGTTACTCGTCGGGGGGCGGAGAGACCCAGTACTTC. This gives the protein CASSYSSGGGETQYF.

This chain uses TRBV9 with TRBJ2-7; no reliable D call. The length of the CDR3 is 13 residues. V gave up 0 bases and J gave up 3 bases, with 7 bases separating them. CDR1 and CDR2 (germline): SGDLS, YYNGEE. CDR3 loop: CASSVDHSYEQYF. The CDR3 bases are TGTGCCAGCAGCGTAGACCACAGCTACGAGCAGTACTTC.

The J gene is TRBJ2-5, the V gene TRBV9; 7 positions match TRBD2. V lost 2 bases and J lost 3; bases outside the gene matches: 4. The CDR3 has 14 residues. Per germline, CDR1 SGDLS and CDR2 YYNGEE. CDR3 sequence (DNA): TGTGCCAGCAGCGTCGGCGGGAGAGAAGAGACCCAGTACTTC. Protein sequence: CASSVGGREETQYF.

The chain is built from TRBV11-2 and TRBJ1-3, with D perhaps TRBD1 (5 bases). The CDR3 totals 16 residues. V was trimmed by 5 bases and J by 0 bases, leaving 14 bases between them. In germline, CDR1 is SGHAT, CDR2 FQNNGV. The CDR3 sequence is CASSLSWGDSGNTIYF. CDR3 in DNA: TGTGCCAGCAGCCTGTCATGGGGGGACTCTGGAAACACCATATATTTT.

In its sample, this clone was seen once. V gene TRBV7-9 combines with J gene TRBJ1-5; the D gene is possibly TRBD1 (6 bases). CDR3 length: 14 residues. Germline CDR1 reads SEHNR; CDR2 reads FQNEAQ (reference sequence). The V end lost 4 bases, the J end lost 5 bases, and 12 bases lay between the germline ends. DNA for the CDR3: TGTGCCAGCAGCTCAGGACAGACCTATCAGCCCCAGCATTTT. The encoded protein is CASSSGQTYQPQHF.

J is TRBJ2-2 and V is TRBV2; maybe TRBD2 (6 bases). There are 15 residues in the CDR3. V lost 6 bases to trimming and J lost 0 bases, with 11 bases between them. Germline CDR1 is SNHLY and CDR2 is FYNNEI. For the CDR3, the DNA is TGTGCCAGCAGGGCGGGGCCCACGAACACCGGGGAGCTGTTTTTT. Its translation is CASRAGPTNTGELFF.